A selection of T cell receptor beta chains follows, all from one sample in a study of OX40 agonist ivuxolimab in advanced cancers. TCRdb's table, derived via immunoSEQ multiplex PCR, lists solely in-frame clones and lacks some. The sample contains roughly 120,000 clones, roughly 89% of which appear only once. Here the sequenced sample was CD4+ or CD8+ T cells sorted from blood, taken in a trial of the OX40 agonist ivuxolimab. These receptors all stem from an adult with an advanced solid tumor such as melanoma, head and neck, liver or kidney cancer. The CDR3 runs from the conserved cysteine through the conserved F or W. Fields, in order: clone size, J gene, D gene, V gene, CDR3 protein, CDR3 DNA. D genes are given only for firm matches. Only part of the rows carry a size: once, few, many, or a class if the clone is expanded.

>-|TRBJ1-4|TRBD1|TRBV4-3
CASSQVRQGSEKLFF
TGCGCCAGCAGCCAAGTGCGACAGGGGAGTGAAAAACTGTTTTTT
>-|TRBJ1-1|-|TRBV18
CASSPRGNHRDTEAFF
TGTGCCAGCTCACCACGGGGGAACCACCGGGACACTGAAGCTTTCTTT
>-|TRBJ1-5|-|TRBV10-2
CATSPRGSNQPQHF
TGCGCCACTTCACCACGGGGGTCCAATCAGCCCCAGCATTTT
>-|TRBJ2-5|-|TRBV30
CAWFSPGTEETQYF
TGTGCCTGGTTCTCGCCCGGGACGGAGGAGACCCAGTACTTC
>few|TRBJ1-4|-|TRBV6-5
CASSYGERGEKLFF
TGTGCCAGCAGTTACGGGGAAAGGGGTGAAAAACTGTTTTTT
>-|TRBJ1-2|TRBD1|TRBV5-4
CASSLGTAGLNYGYTF
TGTGCCAGCAGCTTAGGGACAGCGGGTCTCAACTATGGCTACACCTTC
>-|TRBJ1-4|-|TRBV6-5
CASSYAPGINEKLFF
TGTGCCAGCAGTTACGCCCCAGGGATAAATGAAAAACTGTTTTTT
>-|TRBJ1-4|-|TRBV5-1
CASSLASRVGEKLFF
TGCGCCAGCAGCTTGGCAAGCAGGGTAGGGGAAAAACTGTTTTTT
>-|TRBJ2-3|-|TRBV4-3
CASSQDASGDTQYF
TGCGCCAGCAGCCAGGATGCCTCGGGAGATACGCAGTATTTT
>-|TRBJ1-2|-|TRBV9
CASSVVRGGYTF
TGTGCCAGCAGCGTAGTAAGGGGTGGCTACACCTTC
>once|TRBJ1-1|-|TRBV2
CASSVGQYAEAFF
TGTGCCAGCAGTGTAGGACAGTATGCTGAAGCTTTCTTT
>-|TRBJ1-1|TRBD1|TRBV19
CASSLRDSMNTEAFF
TGTGCCAGTAGTCTCCGGGACAGTATGAACACTGAAGCTTTCTTT
>-|TRBJ1-2|-|TRBV7-9
CASSPGTTRYGYTF
TGTGCCAGCAGCCCCGGGACAACAAGATATGGCTACACCTTC
>-|TRBJ2-7|TRBD1|TRBV30
CAFAKGALSYEQYF
TGTGCCTTCGCTAAGGGGGCTTTGTCCTACGAGCAGTACTTC
>-|TRBJ2-7|TRBD1|TRBV2
CASRPSLGTGGYEQYF
TGTGCCAGCAGACCTTCCCTAGGGACAGGGGGCTACGAGCAGTACTTC
>-|TRBJ2-2|TRBD1|TRBV5-4
CASSPPLDRDTGELFF
TGTGCCAGCAGCCCCCCCTTGGACAGGGACACCGGGGAGCTGTTTTTT
>-|TRBJ2-1|TRBD1|TRBV29-1
CSVVKQGANEQFF
TGCAGCGTTGTCAAACAGGGGGCAAATGAGCAGTTCTTC
>-|TRBJ1-6|TRBD1|TRBV6-5
CASTQGAASDSPLHF
TGTGCCAGCACCCAGGGGGCGGCAAGTGATTCACCCCTCCACTTT
>once|TRBJ1-1|-|TRBV18
CASSPRADNTEAFF
TGTGCCAGCTCACCCCGGGCCGACAACACTGAAGCTTTCTTT
>-|TRBJ2-1|-|TRBV11-3
CASSPGTGPENEQFF
TGTGCCAGCAGCCCCGGGACTGGTCCTGAAAATGAGCAGTTCTTC
>-|TRBJ2-7|TRBD1|TRBV18
CASSPGRGLQYF
TGTGCCAGCTCACCGGGAAGGGGGCTGCAGTACTTC
>-|TRBJ1-4|-|TRBV6-4
CASSETAATNEKLFF
TGTGCCAGCAGTGAAACAGCTGCAACTAATGAAAAACTGTTTTTT
>-|TRBJ2-2|TRBD1|TRBV6-5
CASSYSPRQGPGELFF
TGTGCCAGCAGTTACTCTCCAAGACAGGGCCCCGGGGAGCTGTTTTTT
>-|TRBJ2-7|-|TRBV7-2
CASSLHSYEQYF
TGTGCCAGCAGCCTCCACTCTTACGAGCAGTACTTC
>-|TRBJ2-7|-|TRBV9
CASSAEDGAYEQYF
TGTGCCAGCAGCGCAGAGGACGGCGCCTACGAGCAGTACTTC
>-|TRBJ1-2|-|TRBV4-2
CASSQEPGNYGYTF
TGTGCCAGCAGCCAAGAGCCGGGAAACTATGGCTACACCTTC
>-|TRBJ2-7|TRBD1|TRBV2
CASVRDRAYEQYF
TGTGCCAGCGTGCGGGACAGGGCCTACGAGCAGTACTTC
>-|TRBJ1-5|-|TRBV7-9
CASSFRVGRWNQPQHF
TGTGCCAGCAGCTTTAGAGTGGGGAGGTGGAATCAGCCCCAGCATTTT
>-|TRBJ1-5|-|TRBV30
CAWSLHTDQPQHF
TGTGCCTGGAGTTTACATACCGATCAGCCCCAGCATTTT
>-|TRBJ2-3|TRBD2|TRBV28
CASSLGLAGADTQYF
TGTGCCAGCAGCCTTGGACTAGCGGGTGCAGATACGCAGTATTTT
>-|TRBJ1-3|TRBD1|TRBV7-6
CASSSQGVRNTIYF
TGTGCCAGCAGCTCTCAGGGGGTCCGGAACACCATATATTTT
>-|TRBJ2-5|-|TRBV4-2
CASSREGADQETQYF
TGTGCCAGCAGCCGGGAGGGGGCAGACCAAGAGACCCAGTACTTC
>-|TRBJ2-1|TRBD1|TRBV2
CASLRDRNIDEQFF
TGTGCCAGCCTCCGGGACAGAAACATTGATGAGCAGTTCTTC
>-|TRBJ2-3|TRBD1|TRBV5-1
CASSSTGGASTDTQYF
TGCGCCAGCAGCTCCACAGGGGGCGCTAGCACAGATACGCAGTATTTT
>few|TRBJ2-1|-|TRBV29-1
CSVGSDKDNEQFF
TGCAGCGTTGGCTCGGACAAGGACAATGAGCAGTTCTTC
>-|TRBJ1-5|-|TRBV28
CASRPWTNSNQPQHF
TGTGCCAGCAGACCATGGACTAATAGCAATCAGCCCCAGCATTTT
>-|TRBJ2-2|-|TRBV9
CASSAVDSEPGELFF
TGTGCCAGCAGCGCTGTGGACAGTGAGCCCGGGGAGCTGTTTTTT
>-|TRBJ2-7|-|TRBV11-2
CASSIQYEQYF
TGTGCCAGCAGTATTCAATACGAGCAGTACTTC
>-|TRBJ1-4|-|TRBV4-3
CASSQSRTANEKLFF
TGCGCCAGCAGCCAGAGTCGGACTGCTAATGAAAAACTGTTTTTT
>-|TRBJ2-2|TRBD1|TRBV7-6
CASSSPGQGLMDTGELFF
TGTGCCAGCAGCTCCCCGGGACAGGGGTTGATGGACACCGGGGAGCTGTTTTTT
>-|TRBJ2-1|-|TRBV19
CASSIHVDFSYNEQFF
TGTGCCAGTAGTATTCACGTCGACTTCTCCTACAATGAGCAGTTCTTC
>once|TRBJ1-4|-|TRBV4-1
CASSQGFNEKLFF
TGCGCCAGCAGCCAGGGCTTCAATGAAAAACTGTTTTTT
>-|TRBJ2-7|TRBD2|TRBV7-9
CASSTLAGVLEQYF
TGTGCCAGCAGCACACTAGCGGGAGTGCTCGAGCAGTACTTC
>-|TRBJ2-4|TRBD2|TRBV4-3
CASSQDATSGVAKNIQYF
TGCGCCAGCAGCCAAGATGCCACTAGCGGGGTAGCCAAAAACATTCAGTACTTC
>-|TRBJ2-3|-|TRBV7-8
CASSFRRSTDTQYF
TGTGCCAGCAGCTTTAGACGGAGCACAGATACGCAGTATTTT
>-|TRBJ2-2|-|TRBV11-3
CASSLEGGLYTGELFF
TGTGCCAGCAGCCTCGAGGGGGGCCTCTACACCGGGGAGCTGTTTTTT
>-|TRBJ1-2|-|TRBV25-1
CASSPREVGGYGYTF
TGTGCCAGCAGCCCGAGGGAGGTTGGAGGCTATGGCTACACCTTC
>-|TRBJ1-2|TRBD1|TRBV6-5
CASSSTDRGVYGYTF
TGTGCCAGCAGTTCGACAGACAGGGGGGTCTATGGCTACACCTTC
>once|TRBJ2-6|TRBD1|TRBV28
CASRLQGAMGANVLTF
TGTGCCAGCAGATTACAGGGGGCGATGGGGGCCAACGTCCTGACTTTC
>-|TRBJ2-7|-|TRBV4-1
CASSQEIRFGEQYF
TGCGCCAGCAGCCAAGAAATCAGATTCGGGGAGCAGTACTTC
>-|TRBJ2-3|-|TRBV5-4
CASSLGGGLNTQYF
TGTGCCAGCAGCTTGGGGGGGGGCCTAAATACGCAGTATTTT
>-|TRBJ2-7|TRBD1|TRBV10-3
CAISTGQVYEQYF
TGTGCCATCAGTACGGGACAGGTCTACGAGCAGTACTTC
>-|TRBJ1-5|-|TRBV6-1
CASSEETLMGPQHF
TGTGCCAGCAGTGAAGAAACCTTAATGGGGCCCCAGCATTTT
>-|TRBJ2-2|TRBD2|TRBV15
CATSTGTSGFANTGELFF
TGTGCCACCAGCACGGGGACTAGCGGATTCGCGAACACCGGGGAGCTGTTTTTT